This is a list of T cell receptor beta chains from one sample in a study of human versus mouse CDR3 diversity and MHC coevolution. The assay was immunoSEQ multiplex PCR, and TCRdb's table has in-frame clones only and misses some. Among some 82,000 clones listed, 85% to 95% were seen once. The sequencing input was naive CD4+ T cells from blood. The origin of the receptors is a person between 25 and 75 years old in good health. The CDR3 runs from the conserved cysteine through the conserved F or W. Each record gives: clone size, V gene, D gene, J gene, CDR3 DNA, CDR3 protein. D genes are given only for firm matches. The size of a clone is reported for some rows only, either as once, few or many, or as a class for expanded clones.

>-|TRBV7-9|-|TRBJ1-4
TGTGCCAGCAGCCATGGCGGAGCGGCTGAAAAACTGTTTTTT
CASSHGGAAEKLFF
>-|TRBV7-3|TRBD2|TRBJ2-7
TGTGCCAGCAGCCCCGGGGGGAGGTCGAGTGAGCAGTACTTC
CASSPGGRSSEQYF
>-|TRBV4-2|-|TRBJ1-2
TGTGCCACCTGGGGGGGGTCTAGCGGCTACACCTTC
CATWGGSSGYTF
>once|TRBV5-8|-|TRBJ2-2
TGTGCCAGCAGCTTCCAGGACTTCGGCACCGGGGAGCTGTTTTTT
CASSFQDFGTGELFF
>-|TRBV5-1|-|TRBJ2-1
TGCGCCAGCAGCTTGGAAAGCGGCTCCTACAATGAGCAGTTCTTC
CASSLESGSYNEQFF
>-|TRBV5-1|-|TRBJ2-2
TGCGCCAGCATTAAGGGGTTAGGCACCGGGGAGCTGTTTTTT
CASIKGLGTGELFF
>few|TRBV19|TRBD2|TRBJ2-1
TGTGCCAGTAGTATAGACCCGACTAGCCCCCAGTTCTTC
CASSIDPTSPQFF
>-|TRBV2|-|TRBJ2-7
TGTGCCAGCAGTTTATCAACAAGAAACGAGCAGTACTTC
CASSLSTRNEQYF
>-|TRBV18|-|TRBJ2-2
TGTGCCAGCTCACCAAACGATATTTCCGCCGGGAAGCTGTTTTTT
CASSPNDISAGKLFF
>-|TRBV19|TRBD1|TRBJ2-6
TGTGCCAGTAGCAAAAGAGGGACAGGGACAAGGAGCTCTGGGGCCAACGTCCTGACTTTC
CASSKRGTGTRSSGANVLTF
>-|TRBV5-4|TRBD1|TRBJ1-4
TGTGCCAGCAGCAGTGGACAGGGGGCGAAAGATGAAAAACTGTTTTTT
CASSSGQGAKDEKLFF
>-|TRBV7-2|TRBD2|TRBJ2-5
TGTGCCAGCAGCTCCAGACTAGCGGGGGGGCCGGAGACCCAGTACTTC
CASSSRLAGGPETQYF
>-|TRBV27|TRBD1|TRBJ2-7
TGTGCCAGCAGTTCCATCGGGCTCACAGGGGACTACGAGCAGTACTTC
CASSSIGLTGDYEQYF
>-|TRBV18|TRBD2|TRBJ2-2
TGTGCCAGCTCGATCCAAGCGGGAGCCGGCACCGGGGAGCTGTTTTTT
CASSIQAGAGTGELFF
>-|TRBV19|-|TRBJ1-3
TGTGCCAGTATGGAACAGGGCTCTGGAAACACCATATATTTT
CASMEQGSGNTIYF
>-|TRBV5-1|TRBD1|TRBJ2-7
TGCGCCAGCAGCTCGTACAGGGGGCTTCGCTACGAGCAGTACTTC
CASSSYRGLRYEQYF
>-|TRBV18|TRBD2|TRBJ2-2
TGTGCCAGCTCACCAGCGGGACTAGCGGGCACCGGGGAGCTGTTTTTT
CASSPAGLAGTGELFF
>-|TRBV6-5|-|TRBJ1-5
TGTGCCAGCAGTTCTCGTGATTGGGGCGAAGGGCCCCAGCATTTT
CASSSRDWGEGPQHF
>-|TRBV19|TRBD1|TRBJ2-5
TGTGCCAGTAGTCCCCTGGGGACAGATAACTACCAAGAGACCCAGTACTTC
CASSPLGTDNYQETQYF
>-|TRBV9|TRBD2|TRBJ2-1
TGTGCCAGCAGCAAAGGGGCGGGGGGCTACAATGAGCAGTTCTTC
CASSKGAGGYNEQFF
>-|TRBV6-5|-|TRBJ1-2
TGTGCCAGCAGTTACGGCCTATCCATGGGGGGCTATGGCTACACCTTC
CASSYGLSMGGYGYTF
>-|TRBV18|-|TRBJ2-3
TGTGCCAGCTCACCAAGTGCCGCGGGGAGGAGCACAGATACGCAGTATTTT
CASSPSAAGRSTDTQYF
>once|TRBV6-4|TRBD1|TRBJ2-1
TGTGCCAGCAGTACGTCCAGGACAGGGGGCTTCAATGAGCAGTTCTTC
CASSTSRTGGFNEQFF
>few|TRBV6-5|-|TRBJ1-2
TGTGCCAGCAGTCCGCGCCTGACACCTGCCTATGGCTACACCTTC
CASSPRLTPAYGYTF
>-|TRBV27|TRBD1|TRBJ1-4
TGTGCCAGCAGAGGGACAGCAACTAATGAAAAACTGTTTTTT
CASRGTATNEKLFF
>-|TRBV6-5|TRBD2|TRBJ2-3
TGTGCCAGCAGTTCCGTAGCGGGGGGGCGCGATACGCAGTATTTT
CASSSVAGGRDTQYF
>-|TRBV19|-|TRBJ1-1
TGTGCCAGTAGTATACTATCAACAGGGTTCACTGAAGCTTTCTTT
CASSILSTGFTEAFF
>-|TRBV6-1|TRBD1|TRBJ1-6
TGTGCCAGCAGTGGTATAACAGGGGCCTCCTATAATTCACCCCTCCACTTT
CASSGITGASYNSPLHF
>-|TRBV7-3|TRBD2|TRBJ2-7
TGTGCCAGTGGACTAGCGGGAGCTCTCGAGCAGTACTTC
CASGLAGALEQYF
>-|TRBV30|TRBD2|TRBJ2-3
TGTGCCTGGACTTCCCGGGAGGGCTCGCGCACAGATACGCAGTATTTT
CAWTSREGSRTDTQYF
>-|TRBV10-1|TRBD1|TRBJ1-5
TGCGCCAGCAAAGGACAGGGGGTTAAGGAAAATCAGCCCCAGCATTTT
CASKGQGVKENQPQHF
>-|TRBV18|-|TRBJ2-7
TGTGCCAGCTCACCGGCGGGGAACGAGCAGTACTTC
CASSPAGNEQYF
>-|TRBV6-5|-|TRBJ1-1
TGTGCCAGCAGTTCGACACCTTCGAACACTGAAGCTTTCTTT
CASSSTPSNTEAFF
>-|TRBV18|TRBD1|TRBJ1-2
TGTGCCAGCTCGCAGGGACAGGGAGGCTATGGCTACACCTTC
CASSQGQGGYGYTF
>-|TRBV6-1|TRBD2|TRBJ2-2
TGTGCCAGCAGTGAAGGGAACGCCCGGGGGGCCGGGGAGCTGTTTTTT
CASSEGNARGAGELFF
>-|TRBV7-9|-|TRBJ1-4
TGTGCCAGCAGCTTAGTTGGGCAGGGTGATGAAAAACTGTTTTTT
CASSLVGQGDEKLFF
>-|TRBV11-3|-|TRBJ2-5
TGTGCCAGCAGCTCCCAGGGGGGCAGAGGGGACGGTGCGCAGTACTTC
CASSSQGGRGDGAQYF
>-|TRBV30|TRBD2|TRBJ2-1
TGTGCCTGGAGCGGTCTAGCGGGCCACAATGAGCAGTTCTTC
CAWSGLAGHNEQFF
>-|TRBV11-1|-|TRBJ1-3
TGTGCCAGCAGCCTAACGGGAATCTCTGGAAACACCATATATTTT
CASSLTGISGNTIYF
>-|TRBV2|-|TRBJ2-7
TGTGCCAGCAGTGAACGGGGGTACGAGCAGTACTTC
CASSERGYEQYF
>-|TRBV30|TRBD1|TRBJ2-5
TGTGCCTGGAGTGTTACGACAGGGGTGCCCCAAGAGACCCAGTACTTC
CAWSVTTGVPQETQYF
>few|TRBV7-8|-|TRBJ2-7
TGTGCCAGCAGCTCTACAGGGTCCGAGCAGTACTTC
CASSSTGSEQYF
>-|TRBV11-3|TRBD1|TRBJ2-2
TGTGCCAGCAGCTCTTCGGACAGGACCGGGGAGCTGTTTTTT
CASSSSDRTGELFF